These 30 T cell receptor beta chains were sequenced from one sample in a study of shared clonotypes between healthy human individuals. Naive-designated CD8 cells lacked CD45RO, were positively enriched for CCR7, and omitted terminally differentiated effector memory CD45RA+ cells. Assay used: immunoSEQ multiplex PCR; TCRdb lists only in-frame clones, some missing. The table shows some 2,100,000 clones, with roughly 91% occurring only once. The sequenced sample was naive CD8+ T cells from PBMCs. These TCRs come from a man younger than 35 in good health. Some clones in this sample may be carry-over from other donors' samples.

The CDR3 DNA reads TGTGCCAGCAGTCTTGCGGGCACTGAAGCTTTCTTT. This gives the protein CASSLAGTEAFF. V usage is TRBV25-1 and J usage is TRBJ1-1; D is undetermined. V lost 5 bases to trimming and J lost 4 bases, with 8 bases between them. Per germline, CDR1 MGHDK and CDR2 SYGVNS. The CDR3 loop spans 12 amino acids.

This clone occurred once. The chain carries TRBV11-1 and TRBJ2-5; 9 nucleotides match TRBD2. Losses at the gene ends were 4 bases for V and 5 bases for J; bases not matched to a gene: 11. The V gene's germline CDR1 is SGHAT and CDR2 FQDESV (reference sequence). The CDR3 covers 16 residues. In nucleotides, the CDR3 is TGTGCCAGCAGCTCCCGAGCGGGAGGTTGGAGGGAGACCCAGTACTTC. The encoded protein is CASSSRAGGWRETQYF.

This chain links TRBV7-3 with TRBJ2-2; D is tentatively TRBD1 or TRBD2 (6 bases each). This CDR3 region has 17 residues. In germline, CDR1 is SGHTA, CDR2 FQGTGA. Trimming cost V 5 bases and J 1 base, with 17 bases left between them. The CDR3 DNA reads TGTGCCAGCAGCGCCCGCGTTGGGGGGCGGAACACCGGGGAGCTGTTTTTT. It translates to CASSARVGGRNTGELFF. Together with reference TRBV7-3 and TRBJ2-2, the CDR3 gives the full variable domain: GAGVSQTPSNKVTEKGKYVELRCDPISGHTALYWYRQSLGQGPEFLIYFQGTGAADDSGLPNDRFFAVRPEGSVSTLKIQRTERGDSAVYLCASSARVGGRNTGELFFGEGSRLTVL.

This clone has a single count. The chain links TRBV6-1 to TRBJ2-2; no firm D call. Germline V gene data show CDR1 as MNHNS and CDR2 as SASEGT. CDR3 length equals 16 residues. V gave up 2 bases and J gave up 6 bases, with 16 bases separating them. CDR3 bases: TGTGCCAGCAGTGAATACCCCAGCCCGGGTCCCGGGGAGCTGTTTTTT. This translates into CASSEYPSPGPGELFF.

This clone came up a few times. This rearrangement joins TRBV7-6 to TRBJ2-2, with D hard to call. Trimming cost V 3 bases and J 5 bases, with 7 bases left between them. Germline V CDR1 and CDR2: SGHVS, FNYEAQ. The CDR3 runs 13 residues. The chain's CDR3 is CASSFQSTGELFF. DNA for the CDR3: TGTGCCAGCAGCTTTCAGAGTACCGGGGAGCTGTTTTTT. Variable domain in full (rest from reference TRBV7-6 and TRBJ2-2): GAGVSQSPRYKVTKRGQDVALRCDPISGHVSLYWYRQALGQGPEFLTYFNYEAQQDKSGLPNDRFSAERPEGSISTLTIQRTEQRDSAMYRCASSFQSTGELFFGEGSRLTVL.

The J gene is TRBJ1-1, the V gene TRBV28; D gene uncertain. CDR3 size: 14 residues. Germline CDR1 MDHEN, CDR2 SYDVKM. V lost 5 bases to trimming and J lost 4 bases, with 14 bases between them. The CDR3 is CASSRDQLGTEAFF. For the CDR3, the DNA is TGTGCCAGCAGTCGCGACCAACTGGGCACTGAAGCTTTCTTT.

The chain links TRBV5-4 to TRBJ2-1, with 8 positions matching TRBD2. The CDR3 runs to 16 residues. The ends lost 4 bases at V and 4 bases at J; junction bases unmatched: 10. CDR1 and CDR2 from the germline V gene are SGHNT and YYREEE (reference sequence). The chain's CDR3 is CASSPLGAGEYNEQFF. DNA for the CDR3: TGTGCCAGCAGCCCCTTGGGAGCGGGGGAATACAATGAGCAGTTCTTC.

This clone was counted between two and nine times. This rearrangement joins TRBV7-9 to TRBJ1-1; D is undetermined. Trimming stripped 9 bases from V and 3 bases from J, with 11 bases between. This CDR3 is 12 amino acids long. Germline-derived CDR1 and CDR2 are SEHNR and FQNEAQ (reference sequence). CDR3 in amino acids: CASHPGYTEAFF. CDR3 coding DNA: TGTGCCAGTCACCCCGGGTACACTGAAGCTTTCTTT.

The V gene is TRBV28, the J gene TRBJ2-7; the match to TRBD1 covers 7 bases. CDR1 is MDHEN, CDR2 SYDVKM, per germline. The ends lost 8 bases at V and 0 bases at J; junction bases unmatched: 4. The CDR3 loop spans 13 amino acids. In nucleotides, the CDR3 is TGTGCCAGCCTTGGGGACAGCTCCTACGAGCAGTACTTC. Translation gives CASLGDSSYEQYF.

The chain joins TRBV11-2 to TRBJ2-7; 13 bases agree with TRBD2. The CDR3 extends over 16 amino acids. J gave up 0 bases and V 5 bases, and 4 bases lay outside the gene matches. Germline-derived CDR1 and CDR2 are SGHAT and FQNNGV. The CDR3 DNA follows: TGTGCCAGCAGCCCGGGACTAGCGGGAAACTCCTACGAGCAGTACTTC. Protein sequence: CASSPGLAGNSYEQYF.

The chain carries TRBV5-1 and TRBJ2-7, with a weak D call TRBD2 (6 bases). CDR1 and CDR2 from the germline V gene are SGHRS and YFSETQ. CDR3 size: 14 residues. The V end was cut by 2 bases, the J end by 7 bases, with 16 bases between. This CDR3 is CASSLRDRGREQYF. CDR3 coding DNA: TGCGCCAGCAGCTTAAGGGATCGGGGGAGGGAGCAGTACTTC.

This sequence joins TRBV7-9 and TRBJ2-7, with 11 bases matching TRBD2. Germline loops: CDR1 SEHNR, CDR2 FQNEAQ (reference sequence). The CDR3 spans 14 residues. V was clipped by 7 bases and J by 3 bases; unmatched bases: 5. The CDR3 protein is CASTPTSGSYEQYF. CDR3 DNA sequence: TGTGCCAGCACCCCAACTAGCGGGAGCTACGAGCAGTACTTC. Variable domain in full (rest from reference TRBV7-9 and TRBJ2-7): DTGVSQNPRHKITKRGQNVTFRCDPISEHNRLYWYRQTLGQGPEFLTYFQNEAQLEKSRLLSDRFSAERPKGSFSTLEIQRTEQGDSAMYLCASTPTSGSYEQYFGPGTRLTVT.

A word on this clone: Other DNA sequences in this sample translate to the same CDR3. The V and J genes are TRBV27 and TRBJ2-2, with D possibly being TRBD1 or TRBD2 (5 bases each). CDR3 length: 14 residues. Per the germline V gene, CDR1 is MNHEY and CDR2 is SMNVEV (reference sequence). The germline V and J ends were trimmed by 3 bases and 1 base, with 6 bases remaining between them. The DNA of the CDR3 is TGTGCCAGCAGTTTGGGACGGAACACCGGGGAGCTGTTTTTT. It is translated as CASSLGRNTGELFF.

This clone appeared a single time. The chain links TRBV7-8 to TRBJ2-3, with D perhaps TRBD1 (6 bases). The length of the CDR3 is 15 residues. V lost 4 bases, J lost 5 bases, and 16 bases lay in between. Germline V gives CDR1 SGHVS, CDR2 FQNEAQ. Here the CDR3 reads CASSSPGPRGDTQYF. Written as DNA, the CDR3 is TGTGCCAGCAGCTCGCCGGGACCCAGGGGAGATACGCAGTATTTT.

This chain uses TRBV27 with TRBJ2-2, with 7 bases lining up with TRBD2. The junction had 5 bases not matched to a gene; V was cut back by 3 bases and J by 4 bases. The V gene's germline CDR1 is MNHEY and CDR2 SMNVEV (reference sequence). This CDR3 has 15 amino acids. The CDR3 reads CASSLMGGSTGELFF. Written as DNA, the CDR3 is TGTGCCAGCAGTTTGATGGGAGGGTCCACCGGGGAGCTGTTTTTT.

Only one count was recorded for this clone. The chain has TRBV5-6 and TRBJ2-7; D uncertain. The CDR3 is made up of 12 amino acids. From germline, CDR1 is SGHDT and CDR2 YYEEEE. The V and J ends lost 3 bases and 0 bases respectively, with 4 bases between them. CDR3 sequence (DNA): TGTGCCAGCAGCTCCAACTCCTACGAGCAGTACTTC. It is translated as CASSSNSYEQYF.

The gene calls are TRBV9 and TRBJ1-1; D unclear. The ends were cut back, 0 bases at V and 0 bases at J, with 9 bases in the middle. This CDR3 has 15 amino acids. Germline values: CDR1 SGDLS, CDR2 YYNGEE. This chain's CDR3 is CASSVESGMNTEAFF. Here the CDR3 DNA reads TGTGCCAGCAGCGTAGAAAGCGGCATGAACACTGAAGCTTTCTTT.

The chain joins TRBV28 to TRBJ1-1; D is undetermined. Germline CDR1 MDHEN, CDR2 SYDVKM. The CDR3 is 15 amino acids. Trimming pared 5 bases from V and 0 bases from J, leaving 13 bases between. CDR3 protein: CASSRRFTMNTEAFF. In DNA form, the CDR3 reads TGTGCCAGCAGTCGTCGGTTCACAATGAACACTGAAGCTTTCTTT.

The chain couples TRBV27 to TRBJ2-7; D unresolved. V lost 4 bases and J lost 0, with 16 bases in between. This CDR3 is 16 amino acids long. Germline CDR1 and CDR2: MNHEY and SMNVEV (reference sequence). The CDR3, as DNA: TGTGCCAGCAGTTCATCGACTGGAGAACTCTCCTACGAGCAGTACTTC. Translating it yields CASSSSTGELSYEQYF.

The CDR3 sequence is CASSQDLQTYNYGYTF. CDR3 sequence (DNA): TGCGCCAGCAGCCAAGATCTCCAGACGTATAACTATGGCTACACCTTC. The rearrangement joins TRBV4-1 to TRBJ1-2, with D unresolved. The CDR3 extends over 16 amino acids. Trimming pared 0 bases from V and 1 base from J, leaving 12 bases between. Germline loops: CDR1 MGHRA, CDR2 YSYEKL.

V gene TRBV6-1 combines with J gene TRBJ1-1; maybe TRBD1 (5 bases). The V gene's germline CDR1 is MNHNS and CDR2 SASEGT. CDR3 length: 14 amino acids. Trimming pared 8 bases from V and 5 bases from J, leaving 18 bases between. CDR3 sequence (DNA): TGTGCCAGCGCTAGGTGGGGGAGGGAGACTGAAGCTTTCTTT. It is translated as CASARWGRETEAFF.

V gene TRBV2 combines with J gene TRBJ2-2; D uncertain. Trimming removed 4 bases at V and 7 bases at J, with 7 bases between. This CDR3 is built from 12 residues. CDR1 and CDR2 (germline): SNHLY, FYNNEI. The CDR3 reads CASSVGFGELFF. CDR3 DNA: TGTGCCAGCAGTGTTGGGTTCGGGGAGCTGTTTTTT.

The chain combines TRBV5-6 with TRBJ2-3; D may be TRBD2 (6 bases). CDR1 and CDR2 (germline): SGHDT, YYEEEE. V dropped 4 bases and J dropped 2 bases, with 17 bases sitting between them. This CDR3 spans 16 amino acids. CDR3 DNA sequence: TGTGCCAGCAGCCGTACACTAGCCAGGCCCACAGATACGCAGTATTTT. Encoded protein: CASSRTLARPTDTQYF.

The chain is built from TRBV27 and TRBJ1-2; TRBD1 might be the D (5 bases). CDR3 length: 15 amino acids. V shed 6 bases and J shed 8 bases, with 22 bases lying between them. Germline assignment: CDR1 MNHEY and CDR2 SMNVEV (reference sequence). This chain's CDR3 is CASSPAVRVPLGYTF. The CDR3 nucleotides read TGTGCCAGCAGCCCAGCAGTCAGGGTGCCCCTGGGCTACACCTTC.

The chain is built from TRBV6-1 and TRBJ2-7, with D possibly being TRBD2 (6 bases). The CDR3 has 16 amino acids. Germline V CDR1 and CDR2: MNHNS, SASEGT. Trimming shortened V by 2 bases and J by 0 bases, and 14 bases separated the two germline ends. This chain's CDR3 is CASSEYFPGLSYEQYF. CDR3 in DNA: TGTGCCAGCAGTGAATATTTTCCGGGACTCTCCTACGAGCAGTACTTC.

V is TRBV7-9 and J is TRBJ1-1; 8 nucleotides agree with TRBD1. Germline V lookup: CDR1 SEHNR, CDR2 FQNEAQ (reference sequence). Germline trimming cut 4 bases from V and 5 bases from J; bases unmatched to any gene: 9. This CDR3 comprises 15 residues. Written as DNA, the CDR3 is TGTGCCAGCAGCTCCTGGACAGGGAATTTGACTGAAGCTTTCTTT. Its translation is CASSSWTGNLTEAFF.

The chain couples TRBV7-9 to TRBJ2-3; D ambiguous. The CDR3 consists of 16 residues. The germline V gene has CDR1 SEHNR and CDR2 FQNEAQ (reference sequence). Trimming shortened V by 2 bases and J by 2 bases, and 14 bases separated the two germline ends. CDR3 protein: CASSLKVLGITDTQYF. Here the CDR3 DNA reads TGTGCCAGCAGCTTAAAGGTTTTGGGGATCACAGATACGCAGTATTTT.

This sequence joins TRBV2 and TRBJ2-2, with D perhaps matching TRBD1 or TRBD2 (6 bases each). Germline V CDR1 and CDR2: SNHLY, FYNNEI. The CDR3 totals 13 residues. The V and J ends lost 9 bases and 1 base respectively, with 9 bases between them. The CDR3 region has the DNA TGTGCCAGAAGGGGGGAGAACACCGGGGAGCTGTTTTTT. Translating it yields CARRGENTGELFF.

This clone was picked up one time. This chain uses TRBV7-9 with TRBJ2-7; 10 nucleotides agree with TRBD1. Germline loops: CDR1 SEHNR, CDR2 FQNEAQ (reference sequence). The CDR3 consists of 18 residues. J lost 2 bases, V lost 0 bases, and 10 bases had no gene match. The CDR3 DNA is TGTGCCAGCAGCTTAGCGACTGGACAGGGGGACCTAACCTACGAGCAGTACTTC. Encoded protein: CASSLATGQGDLTYEQYF.

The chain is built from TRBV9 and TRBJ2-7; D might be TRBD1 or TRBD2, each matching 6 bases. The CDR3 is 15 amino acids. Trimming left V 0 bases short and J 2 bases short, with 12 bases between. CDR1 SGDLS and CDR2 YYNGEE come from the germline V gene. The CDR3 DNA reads TGTGCCAGCAGCGTAGTAGACGGGGGCCCCTACGAGCAGTACTTC. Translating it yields CASSVVDGGPYEQYF.